The entry below gives a single TCR beta chain sequence along with its context. Its specificity is unknown. The data were obtained in a study of T cells in tumors after PD-1 blockade. Study-level information: Daily vismodegib 150 mg continued in a subset of anti-PD-1-treated patients. Overall study findings and caveats: Approximately 41% of tumor TCR clonotypes were also found in blood.

The data were produced by immunoSEQ multiplex PCR, yet TCRdb's version contains in-frame clones alone and is incomplete. Here the sample spans around 45,000 clones, approximately 79% being singletons. Tumor or blood genomic DNA was sequenced, with inputs of about 550 ng to 6,500 ng. V lost 0 bases to trimming and J lost 10 bases; unmatched junction nucleotides: 8. The CDR3 covers 16 residues. Germline CDR1 reads KGHDR; CDR2 reads SFDVKD. The specimen was PBMCs, collected before anti-PD-1 treatment. The J gene is TRBJ2-1, the V gene TRBV24-1; 10 bases map to TRBD2. The TCR originated in a human donor with basal cell carcinoma. CDR3 nucleotides: TGTGCCACCAGTGATTTGGAGACTAGCGGGCGTGACGAGCAGTTCTTC. This encodes CATSDLETSGRDEQFF.